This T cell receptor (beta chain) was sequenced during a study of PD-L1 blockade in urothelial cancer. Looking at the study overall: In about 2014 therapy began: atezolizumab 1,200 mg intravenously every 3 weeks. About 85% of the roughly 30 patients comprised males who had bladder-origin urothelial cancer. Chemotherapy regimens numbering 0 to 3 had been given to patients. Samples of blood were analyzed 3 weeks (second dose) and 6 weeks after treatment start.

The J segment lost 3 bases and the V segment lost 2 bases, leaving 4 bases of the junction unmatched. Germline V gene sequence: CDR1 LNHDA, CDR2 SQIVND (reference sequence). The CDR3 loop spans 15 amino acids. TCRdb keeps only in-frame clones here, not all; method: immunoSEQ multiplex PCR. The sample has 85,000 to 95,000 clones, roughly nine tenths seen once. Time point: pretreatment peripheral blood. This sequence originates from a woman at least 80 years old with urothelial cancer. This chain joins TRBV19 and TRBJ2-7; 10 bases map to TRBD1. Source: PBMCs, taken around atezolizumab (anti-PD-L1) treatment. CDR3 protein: CASSISGQGIYEQYF. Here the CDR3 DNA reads TGTGCCAGTAGTATATCGGGACAGGGGATCTACGAGCAGTACTTC.